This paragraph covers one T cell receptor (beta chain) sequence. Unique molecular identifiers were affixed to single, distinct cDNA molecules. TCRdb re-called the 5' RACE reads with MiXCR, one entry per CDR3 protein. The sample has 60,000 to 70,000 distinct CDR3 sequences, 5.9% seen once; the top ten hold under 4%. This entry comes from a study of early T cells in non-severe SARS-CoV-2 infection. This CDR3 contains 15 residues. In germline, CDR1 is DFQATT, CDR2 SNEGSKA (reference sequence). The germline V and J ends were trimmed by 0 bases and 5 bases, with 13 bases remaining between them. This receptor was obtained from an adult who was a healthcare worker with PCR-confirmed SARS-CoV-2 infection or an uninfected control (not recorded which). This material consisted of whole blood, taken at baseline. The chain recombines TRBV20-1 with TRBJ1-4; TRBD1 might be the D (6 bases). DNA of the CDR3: TGCAGTGCTAGAGATTTAGGGGGAAGAAATGAAAAACTGTTTTTT. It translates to CSARDLGGRNEKLFF.